A single sample gave rise to the 23 T cell receptor beta chains below, sequenced in a study of CD8+CD57+ T cells in acquired aplastic anemia (dated 2018 in TCRdb). The run used an Illumina HiSeq 2000. Genomic DNA served as template for TCR beta VDJ combination and CDR3 sequence profiling. TCRdb ran its own pipeline on the public reads, namely fastp trimming at Q25 and MiXCR clone calling, and kept in-frame beta chains. Rows with one shared CDR3 protein collapse into an entry with the most common genes and DNA. This sample has under 200,000 distinct CDR3 sequences in its table, and 45% to 55% of those were observed once. The top ten constitute 30% to 40% of the sample. Expansion of CD8+CD57+ cells had been shown by flow cytometry in the patients chosen for sequencing. Sequenced sample: sorted CD4+, CD8+, or CD8+CD57+ T cells (not recorded which) from PBMCs. All receptors derive from a human donor with aplastic anemia.

As DNA, the CDR3 is TGCAGTGCTAGAGCGGACGGTACCTACGAGCAGTACTTC. Its translation is CSARADGTYEQYF. The chain links TRBV20-1 to TRBJ2-7, with unresolved D. The CDR3 is made up of 13 amino acids. Trimming removed 1 base from V and 2 bases from J, with 9 bases in between. Germline values: CDR1 DFQATT, CDR2 SNEGSKA (reference sequence).

J is TRBJ2-5 and V is TRBV7-2; D ambiguous. The CDR3 sequence is 12 residues long. The V end was cut by 5 bases, the J end by 4 bases, with 8 bases between. Germline loops: CDR1 SGHTA, CDR2 FQGNSA. DNA for the CDR3: TGTGCCAGCAGCAGGGCTGGAGAGACCCAGTACTTC. This sequence encodes CASSRAGETQYF. The full variable domain, completed using reference TRBV7-2 and TRBJ2-5, is GAGVSQSPSNKVTEKGKDVELRCDPISGHTALYWYRQSLGQGLEFLIYFQGNSAPDKSGLPSDRFSAERTGGSVSTLTIQRTQQEDSAVYLCASSRAGETQYFGPGTRLLVL.

This clonotype was picked up many times. V usage is TRBV4-1 and J usage is TRBJ2-7; 13 nucleotides line up with TRBD2. V lost 5 bases and J lost 4; bases outside the gene matches: 5. Germline assignment: CDR1 MGHRA and CDR2 YSYEKL. CDR3 length equals 15 residues. The CDR3 region has the DNA TGCGCCAGCAGCTTCGGACTAGCGGGAGATTACGAGCAGTACTTC. Amino acid sequence: CASSFGLAGDYEQYF.

In regard to this clonotype: This sequence may be a read error, since a much larger clone differs from it by one base. Since the CDR3 does not end with the conserved phenylalanine or tryptophan, this likely comes from a read error. The V gene is TRBV11-3, the J gene TRBJ1-2; D possibly corresponds to TRBD1 (6 bases). The germline V and J ends were trimmed by 1 base and 3 bases, with 12 bases remaining between them. Germline V gene sequence: CDR1 SGHNT, CDR2 YENEEA. This CDR3 region has 15 residues. The CDR3 sequence is CASSLGGGADYGYTL. The CDR3 bases are TGTGCCAGCAGCTTAGGGGGGGGCGCCGACTATGGCTACACCCTC.

This clonotype was counted many times. V gene TRBV5-1 combines with J gene TRBJ2-7; 8 bases fit TRBD1. Unmatched junction bases numbered 11, after V lost 4 bases and J lost 2 bases. CDR3 length: 16 amino acids. Per germline, CDR1 SGHRS and CDR2 YFSETQ. CDR3 in DNA: TGCGCCAGCAGCCCCCTGCCCGGGACAGGTCCCTACGAGCAGTACTTC. Translating it yields CASSPLPGTGPYEQYF.

The CDR3 coding sequence is TGCGCCAGCAGCTTGGGTGGCGAGCCCGACTATGGCTACACCTTC. Protein: CASSLGGEPDYGYTF. The V gene is TRBV5-1, the J gene TRBJ1-2; D ambiguous. Trimming stripped 0 bases from V and 3 bases from J, with 12 bases between. Per the germline V gene, CDR1 is SGHRS and CDR2 is YFSETQ. There are 15 residues in the CDR3.

This clonotype was observed many times. The chain is built from TRBV2 and TRBJ2-5, with D perhaps matching TRBD1 (6 bases). The CDR3 covers 16 residues. Deletions cut 6 bases from V and 2 bases from J, with 19 bases between. The germline CDR1 and CDR2 sequences are SNHLY and FYNNEI. CDR3 residues: CASRAGDGWGQETQYF. CDR3 in DNA: TGTGCCAGCAGAGCAGGGGACGGGTGGGGGCAAGAGACCCAGTACTTC. Combining the CDR3 with reference TRBV2 and TRBJ2-5 gives the whole variable domain EPEVTQTPSHQVTQMGQEVILRCVPISNHLYFYWYRQILGQKVEFLVSFYNNEISEKSEIFDDQFSVERPDGSNFTLKIRSTKLEDSAMYFCASRAGDGWGQETQYFGPGTRLLVL.

This rearrangement joins TRBV20-1 to TRBJ2-1; 11 bases are shared with TRBD2. V gave up 5 bases and J gave up 7 bases; unmatched junction bases: 10. The germline V gene has CDR1 DFQATT and CDR2 SNEGSKA (reference sequence). The CDR3 contains 15 residues. CDR3 loop: CSAAKLAGDGNEQFF. The CDR3 bases are TGCAGTGCTGCTAAACTAGCGGGAGACGGGAATGAGCAGTTCTTC.

In its sample, this clonotype was seen many times. The chain couples TRBV25-1 to TRBJ2-1; a possible D gene is TRBD1 (6 bases). The CDR3 has 12 residues. Germline CDR1 is MGHDK and CDR2 is SYGVNS. Trimming took 6 bases from V and 8 from J, leaving 11 bases between them. In nucleotides, the CDR3 is TGTGCCAGCAGAAAACAGGGTGATGAGCAGTTCTTC. It translates to CASRKQGDEQFF.

The chain couples TRBV20-1 to TRBJ2-7; the D gene is possibly TRBD1 (5 bases). V lost 6 bases, J lost 2 bases, and 20 bases lay in between. Germline CDR1 is DFQATT and CDR2 is SNEGSKA (reference sequence). The CDR3 covers 15 residues. The DNA for the CDR3 is TGCAGTGCCAGCAGTTACTTTGCAGGGACCTACGAGCAGTACTTC. This encodes CSASSYFAGTYEQYF.

In this sample, this clonotype turned up many times. This chain links TRBV11-1 with TRBJ2-7; possible D gene TRBD1, 6 bases. Germline V gene data show CDR1 as SGHAT and CDR2 as FQDESV (reference sequence). V lost 4 bases, J lost 2 bases, and 15 bases lay in between. The CDR3 covers 15 residues. CDR3 DNA sequence: TGTGCCAGCAGCTCCCCCGGGACACCGCCCTACGAGCAGTACTTC. Protein product: CASSSPGTPPYEQYF.

Ten or more counts support this clonotype. The V call is TRBV6-1, the J call TRBJ2-7; weak D call: TRBD1 (5 bases). Trimming stripped 8 bases from V and 0 bases from J, with 14 bases between. The CDR3 sequence is 14 residues long. Germline CDR1 is MNHNS and CDR2 is SASEGT. The CDR3 DNA sequence: TGTGCCAGCGTCAAGCAGGGATTCTCCTACGAGCAGTACTTC. Amino acids: CASVKQGFSYEQYF.

Many counts were recorded for this clonotype. The chain recombines TRBV19 with TRBJ2-7; no clear D gene. There are 12 residues in the CDR3. The germline gives CDR1 LNHDA, CDR2 SQIVND (reference sequence). Trimming pared 5 bases from V and 5 bases from J, leaving 10 bases between. The CDR3 bases are TGTGCCAGTAGTGGAGTAAGCGACGAGCAGTACTTC. Protein sequence: CASSGVSDEQYF.

The chain recombines TRBV5-6 with TRBJ2-6; no firm D call. This CDR3 spans 17 amino acids. V shed 0 bases and J shed 2 bases, with 12 bases lying between them. Germline V CDR1 and CDR2: SGHDT, YYEEEE. This CDR3 reads CASSLVPVRPGANVLTF. The DNA of the CDR3 is TGTGCCAGCAGCTTGGTTCCTGTCCGCCCTGGGGCCAACGTCCTGACTTTC.

This clonotype was observed at least ten times. The chain recombines TRBV6-6 with TRBJ2-5, with D perhaps TRBD1 or TRBD2 (5 bases each). V was shortened by 2 bases and J by 4 bases, with 11 bases between the two germline ends. The CDR3 is made up of 14 amino acids. CDR1 is MNHNY, CDR2 SVGAGI, per germline (reference sequence). CDR3 sequence reads: CASSYGGVGETQYF. The CDR3 DNA is TGTGCCAGCAGTTACGGGGGAGTGGGAGAGACCCAGTACTTC.

The chain combines TRBV19 with TRBJ1-6, with a possible D match to TRBD1 (6 bases). The CDR3 contains 15 residues. Germline V gene sequence: CDR1 LNHDA, CDR2 SQIVND (reference sequence). V was clipped by 1 base and J by 10 bases, with 14 bases between them. The CDR3 sequence is CASSIAAGVGSPLHF. CDR3 bases: TGTGCCAGTAGTATAGCCGCAGGGGTGGGGTCACCCCTCCACTTT.

This clonotype has ten or more counts. J is TRBJ1-2 and V is TRBV24-1; TRBD1 might be the D (6 bases). The CDR3 contains 15 residues. V was clipped by 5 bases and J by 0 bases, with 12 bases between them. The germline V gene encodes CDR1 KGHDR and CDR2 SFDVKD. CDR3 DNA: TGTGCCACCAGTGGACAGGAGGGGGCTAACTATGGCTACACCTTC. Translating it yields CATSGQEGANYGYTF.

The chain is built from TRBV2 and TRBJ1-6; D is unresolved. CDR1 and CDR2 (germline): SNHLY, FYNNEI. This CDR3 region has 15 residues. V lost 3 bases and J lost 6, with 12 bases in between. Here the CDR3 reads CASSDRPGSNSPLHF. CDR3 DNA sequence: TGTGCCAGCAGTGATAGACCTGGCTCTAATTCACCCCTCCACTTT.

This clonotype showed up many times. The gene calls are TRBV15 and TRBJ2-5, with 13 bases identical to TRBD2. J was trimmed by 4 bases and V by 2 bases; bases with no gene match: 7. The CDR3 covers 17 residues. Germline lookup yields CDR1 LNHNV and CDR2 YYDKDF (reference sequence). CDR3 sequence: CATSRPGTSGMGETQYF. The CDR3, as DNA: TGTGCCACCAGCAGACCCGGGACTAGCGGGATGGGAGAGACCCAGTACTTC.

The V and J genes are TRBV29-1 and TRBJ1-1; D gene ambiguous. The CDR3 contains 11 residues. The V end lost 8 bases, the J end lost 2 bases, and 9 bases lay between the germline ends. From germline, CDR1 is SQVTM and CDR2 ANQGSEA. The CDR3 DNA follows: TGCAGCAGGGAAGTTAACACTGAAGCTTTCTTT. This gives the protein CSREVNTEAFF.

As to this clonotype: It may be a read error: a sequence one base away is much more abundant. The chain joins TRBV5-1 to TRBJ2-7; possible D gene TRBD1, 5 bases. This CDR3 comprises 11 residues. Germline values: CDR1 SGHRS, CDR2 YFSETQ. Deletions cut 2 bases from V and 10 bases from J, with 10 bases between. The DNA of the CDR3 is TGCGCCAGCAGCTTAGGGGAAGACCAGTACTTC. Protein sequence: CASSLGEDQYF.

This clonotype has at least ten counts. The CDR3 loop is CASSQDSRTYYGYTF. The CDR3 DNA reads as TGCGCCAGCAGCCAAGATTCACGAACTTACTATGGCTACACCTTC. This sequence joins TRBV4-1 and TRBJ1-2, with D hard to call. The CDR3 runs to 15 residues. With 0 bases removed from V and 3 bases from J, the gap between germline ends came to 11 bases. Per the germline V gene, CDR1 is MGHRA and CDR2 is YSYEKL.

On this clonotype: One end of the junction does not line up with germline, which may come from a read error. The J gene is TRBJ2-7, the V gene TRBV2; D remains unclear. The CDR3 consists of 12 residues. Germline CDR1 SNHLY, CDR2 FYNNEI. The CDR3 sequence is CASSGNRYEQCF. DNA for the CDR3: TGTGCCAGCAGTGGTAATCGGTACGAGCAGTGCTTC.